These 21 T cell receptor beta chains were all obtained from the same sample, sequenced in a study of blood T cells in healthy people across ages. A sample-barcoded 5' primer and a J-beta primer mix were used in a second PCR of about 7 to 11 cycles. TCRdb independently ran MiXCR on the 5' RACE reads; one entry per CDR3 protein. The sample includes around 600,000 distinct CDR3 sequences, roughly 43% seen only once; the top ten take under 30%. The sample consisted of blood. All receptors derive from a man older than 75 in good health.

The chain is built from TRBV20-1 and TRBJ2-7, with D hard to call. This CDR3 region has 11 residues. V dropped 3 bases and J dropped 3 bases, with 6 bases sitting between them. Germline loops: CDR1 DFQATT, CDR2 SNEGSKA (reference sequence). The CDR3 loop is CSASTDYEQYF. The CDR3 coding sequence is TGCAGTGCTAGTACGGACTACGAGCAGTACTTC.

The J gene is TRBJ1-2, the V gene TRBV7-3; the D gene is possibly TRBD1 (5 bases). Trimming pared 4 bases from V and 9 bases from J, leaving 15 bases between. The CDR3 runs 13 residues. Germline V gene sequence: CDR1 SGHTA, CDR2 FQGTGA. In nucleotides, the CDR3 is TGTGCCAGCAGCTGCACGCCAGGGTCTCGCTACACCTTC. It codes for CASSCTPGSRYTF.

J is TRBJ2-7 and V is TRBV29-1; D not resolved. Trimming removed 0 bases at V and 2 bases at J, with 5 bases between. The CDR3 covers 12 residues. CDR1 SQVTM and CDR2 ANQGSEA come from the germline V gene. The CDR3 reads CSVEEQPYEQYF. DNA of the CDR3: TGCAGCGTTGAAGAGCAGCCCTACGAGCAGTACTTC.

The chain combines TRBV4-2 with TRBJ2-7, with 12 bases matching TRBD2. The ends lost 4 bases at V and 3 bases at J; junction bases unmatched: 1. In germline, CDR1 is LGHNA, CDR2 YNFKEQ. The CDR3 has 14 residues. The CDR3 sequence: CASSPSGRVYEQYF. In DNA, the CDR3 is TGTGCCAGCAGCCCTAGCGGGAGGGTCTACGAGCAGTACTTC.

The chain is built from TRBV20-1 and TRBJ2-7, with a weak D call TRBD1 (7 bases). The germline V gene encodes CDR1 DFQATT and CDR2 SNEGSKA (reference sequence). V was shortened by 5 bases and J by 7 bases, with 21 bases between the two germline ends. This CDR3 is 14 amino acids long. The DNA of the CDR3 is TGCAGTGCTGGACCCGGAGGGGGCCCTAATGAGCAGTACTTC. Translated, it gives CSAGPGGGPNEQYF.

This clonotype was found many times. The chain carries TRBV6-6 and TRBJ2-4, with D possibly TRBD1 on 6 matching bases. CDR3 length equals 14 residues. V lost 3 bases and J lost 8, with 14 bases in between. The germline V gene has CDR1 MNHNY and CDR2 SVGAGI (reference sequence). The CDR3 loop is CASSYRGGTDIQYF. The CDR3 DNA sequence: TGTGCCAGCAGTTATCGAGGGGGAACGGACATTCAGTACTTC.

CDR3 region: CASSSSGRPSYEQYF. For the CDR3, the DNA is TGTGCCAGCAGCTCGAGCGGGAGGCCTTCCTACGAGCAGTACTTC. This sequence joins TRBV7-9 and TRBJ2-7, with TRBD2 matching 9 bases. The CDR3 is 15 amino acids. Germline CDR1 and CDR2: SEHNR and FQNEAQ (reference sequence). V dropped 4 bases and J dropped 1; count of bases not matched to a gene: 5.

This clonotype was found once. The CDR3 DNA reads TGCAGTGCTAGAGCGTCGGCATTGGGGAACACAGATACGCAGTATTTT. Translation: CSARASALGNTDTQYF. V usage is TRBV20-1 and J usage is TRBJ2-3; D ambiguous. The CDR3 runs 16 residues. Germline V gene sequence: CDR1 DFQATT, CDR2 SNEGSKA (reference sequence). The ends were cut back, 1 base at V and 2 bases at J, with 16 bases in the middle.

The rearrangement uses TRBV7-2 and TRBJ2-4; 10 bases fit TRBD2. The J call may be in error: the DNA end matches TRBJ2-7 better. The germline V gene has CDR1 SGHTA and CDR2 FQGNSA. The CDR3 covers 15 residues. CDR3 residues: CASSFRSSGSYEQYF. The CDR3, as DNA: TGTGCCAGCAGCTTTAGGTCTAGCGGGAGCTACGAGCAGTACTTC.

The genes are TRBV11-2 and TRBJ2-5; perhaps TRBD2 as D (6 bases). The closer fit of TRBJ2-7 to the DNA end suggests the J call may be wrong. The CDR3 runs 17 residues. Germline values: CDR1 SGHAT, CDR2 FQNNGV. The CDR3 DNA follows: TGTGCCAGCAGCTTAGTTCCGGGAGCCCTTGCGGTCCACGAGCAGTACTTC. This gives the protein CASSLVPGALAVHEQYF.

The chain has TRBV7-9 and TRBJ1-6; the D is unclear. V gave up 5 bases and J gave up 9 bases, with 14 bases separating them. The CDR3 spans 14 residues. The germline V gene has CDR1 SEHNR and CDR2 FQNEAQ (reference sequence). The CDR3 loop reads CASSLGTESSPLHF. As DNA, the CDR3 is TGTGCCAGCAGCCTAGGCACCGAGAGTTCACCCCTCCACTTT.

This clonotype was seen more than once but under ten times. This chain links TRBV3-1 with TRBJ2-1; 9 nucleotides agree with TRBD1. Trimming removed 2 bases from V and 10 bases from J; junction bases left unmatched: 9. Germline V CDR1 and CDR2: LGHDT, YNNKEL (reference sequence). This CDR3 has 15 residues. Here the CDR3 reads CASSQIGTGLREQFF. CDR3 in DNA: TGTGCCAGCAGCCAAATTGGGACAGGGCTCCGGGAGCAGTTCTTC.

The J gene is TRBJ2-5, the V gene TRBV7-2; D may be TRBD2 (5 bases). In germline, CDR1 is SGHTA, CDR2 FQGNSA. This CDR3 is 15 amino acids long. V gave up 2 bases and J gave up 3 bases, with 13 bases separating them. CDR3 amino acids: CASSLPTSGEETQYF. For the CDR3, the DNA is TGTGCCAGCAGCTTACCCACTTCCGGGGAAGAGACCCAGTACTTC.

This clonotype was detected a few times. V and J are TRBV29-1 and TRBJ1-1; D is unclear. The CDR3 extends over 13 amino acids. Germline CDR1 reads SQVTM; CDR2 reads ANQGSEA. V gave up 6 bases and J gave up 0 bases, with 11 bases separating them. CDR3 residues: CSVRASLNTEAFF. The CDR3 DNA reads TGCAGCGTCCGCGCCAGCTTGAACACTGAAGCTTTCTTT.

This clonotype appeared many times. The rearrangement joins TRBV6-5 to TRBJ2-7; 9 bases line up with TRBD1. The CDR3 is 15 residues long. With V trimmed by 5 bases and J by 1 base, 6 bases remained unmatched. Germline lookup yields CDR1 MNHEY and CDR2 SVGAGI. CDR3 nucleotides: TGTGCCAGCAGTACTCGGACAGGGGATTCCTACGAGCAGTACTTC. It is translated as CASSTRTGDSYEQYF.

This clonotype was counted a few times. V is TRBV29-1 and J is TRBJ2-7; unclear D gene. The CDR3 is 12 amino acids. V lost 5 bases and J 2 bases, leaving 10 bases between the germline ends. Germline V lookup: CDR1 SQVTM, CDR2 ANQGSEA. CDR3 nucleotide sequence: TGCAGCGTTTCTCCGGCCCCCTACGAGCAGTACTTC. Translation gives CSVSPAPYEQYF.

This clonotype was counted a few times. CDR3 residues: CSARGNLVRSSYNEQFF. The DNA for the CDR3 is TGCAGTGCTAGGGGAAACCTGGTCAGAAGCTCCTACAATGAGCAGTTCTTC. This chain uses TRBV20-1 with TRBJ2-1; D unclear. Trimming cost V 3 bases and J 0 bases, with 18 bases left between them. The germline V gene encodes CDR1 DFQATT and CDR2 SNEGSKA (reference sequence). The CDR3 runs to 17 residues.

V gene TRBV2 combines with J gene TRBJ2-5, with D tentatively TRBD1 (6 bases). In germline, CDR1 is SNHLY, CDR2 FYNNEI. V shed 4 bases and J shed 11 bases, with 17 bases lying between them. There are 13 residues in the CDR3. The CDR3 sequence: CASSAVGQLEQYF. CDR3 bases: TGTGCCAGCAGTGCCGTTGGACAGTTGGAGCAGTACTTC.

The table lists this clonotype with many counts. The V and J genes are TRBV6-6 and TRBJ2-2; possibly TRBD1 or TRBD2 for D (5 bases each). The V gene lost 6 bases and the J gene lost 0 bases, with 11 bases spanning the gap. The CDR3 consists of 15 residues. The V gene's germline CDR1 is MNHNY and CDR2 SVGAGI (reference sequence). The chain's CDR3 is CASRDGASNTGELFF. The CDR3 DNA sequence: TGTGCCAGCAGGGACGGGGCATCGAACACCGGGGAGCTGTTTTTT.

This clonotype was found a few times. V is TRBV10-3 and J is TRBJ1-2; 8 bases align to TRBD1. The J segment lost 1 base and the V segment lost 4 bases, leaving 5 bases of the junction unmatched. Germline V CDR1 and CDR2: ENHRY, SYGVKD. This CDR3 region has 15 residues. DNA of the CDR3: TGTGCCATCAGTGCGGACAGGGTTTTTAACTATGGCTACACCTTC. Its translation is CAISADRVFNYGYTF.

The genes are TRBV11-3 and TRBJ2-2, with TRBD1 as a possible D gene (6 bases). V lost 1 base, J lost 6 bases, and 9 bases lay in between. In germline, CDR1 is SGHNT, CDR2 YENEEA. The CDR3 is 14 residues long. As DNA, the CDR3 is TGTGCCAGCAGCTTAGGGGGGCCATCCGGGGAGCTGTTTTTT. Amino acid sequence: CASSLGGPSGELFF.